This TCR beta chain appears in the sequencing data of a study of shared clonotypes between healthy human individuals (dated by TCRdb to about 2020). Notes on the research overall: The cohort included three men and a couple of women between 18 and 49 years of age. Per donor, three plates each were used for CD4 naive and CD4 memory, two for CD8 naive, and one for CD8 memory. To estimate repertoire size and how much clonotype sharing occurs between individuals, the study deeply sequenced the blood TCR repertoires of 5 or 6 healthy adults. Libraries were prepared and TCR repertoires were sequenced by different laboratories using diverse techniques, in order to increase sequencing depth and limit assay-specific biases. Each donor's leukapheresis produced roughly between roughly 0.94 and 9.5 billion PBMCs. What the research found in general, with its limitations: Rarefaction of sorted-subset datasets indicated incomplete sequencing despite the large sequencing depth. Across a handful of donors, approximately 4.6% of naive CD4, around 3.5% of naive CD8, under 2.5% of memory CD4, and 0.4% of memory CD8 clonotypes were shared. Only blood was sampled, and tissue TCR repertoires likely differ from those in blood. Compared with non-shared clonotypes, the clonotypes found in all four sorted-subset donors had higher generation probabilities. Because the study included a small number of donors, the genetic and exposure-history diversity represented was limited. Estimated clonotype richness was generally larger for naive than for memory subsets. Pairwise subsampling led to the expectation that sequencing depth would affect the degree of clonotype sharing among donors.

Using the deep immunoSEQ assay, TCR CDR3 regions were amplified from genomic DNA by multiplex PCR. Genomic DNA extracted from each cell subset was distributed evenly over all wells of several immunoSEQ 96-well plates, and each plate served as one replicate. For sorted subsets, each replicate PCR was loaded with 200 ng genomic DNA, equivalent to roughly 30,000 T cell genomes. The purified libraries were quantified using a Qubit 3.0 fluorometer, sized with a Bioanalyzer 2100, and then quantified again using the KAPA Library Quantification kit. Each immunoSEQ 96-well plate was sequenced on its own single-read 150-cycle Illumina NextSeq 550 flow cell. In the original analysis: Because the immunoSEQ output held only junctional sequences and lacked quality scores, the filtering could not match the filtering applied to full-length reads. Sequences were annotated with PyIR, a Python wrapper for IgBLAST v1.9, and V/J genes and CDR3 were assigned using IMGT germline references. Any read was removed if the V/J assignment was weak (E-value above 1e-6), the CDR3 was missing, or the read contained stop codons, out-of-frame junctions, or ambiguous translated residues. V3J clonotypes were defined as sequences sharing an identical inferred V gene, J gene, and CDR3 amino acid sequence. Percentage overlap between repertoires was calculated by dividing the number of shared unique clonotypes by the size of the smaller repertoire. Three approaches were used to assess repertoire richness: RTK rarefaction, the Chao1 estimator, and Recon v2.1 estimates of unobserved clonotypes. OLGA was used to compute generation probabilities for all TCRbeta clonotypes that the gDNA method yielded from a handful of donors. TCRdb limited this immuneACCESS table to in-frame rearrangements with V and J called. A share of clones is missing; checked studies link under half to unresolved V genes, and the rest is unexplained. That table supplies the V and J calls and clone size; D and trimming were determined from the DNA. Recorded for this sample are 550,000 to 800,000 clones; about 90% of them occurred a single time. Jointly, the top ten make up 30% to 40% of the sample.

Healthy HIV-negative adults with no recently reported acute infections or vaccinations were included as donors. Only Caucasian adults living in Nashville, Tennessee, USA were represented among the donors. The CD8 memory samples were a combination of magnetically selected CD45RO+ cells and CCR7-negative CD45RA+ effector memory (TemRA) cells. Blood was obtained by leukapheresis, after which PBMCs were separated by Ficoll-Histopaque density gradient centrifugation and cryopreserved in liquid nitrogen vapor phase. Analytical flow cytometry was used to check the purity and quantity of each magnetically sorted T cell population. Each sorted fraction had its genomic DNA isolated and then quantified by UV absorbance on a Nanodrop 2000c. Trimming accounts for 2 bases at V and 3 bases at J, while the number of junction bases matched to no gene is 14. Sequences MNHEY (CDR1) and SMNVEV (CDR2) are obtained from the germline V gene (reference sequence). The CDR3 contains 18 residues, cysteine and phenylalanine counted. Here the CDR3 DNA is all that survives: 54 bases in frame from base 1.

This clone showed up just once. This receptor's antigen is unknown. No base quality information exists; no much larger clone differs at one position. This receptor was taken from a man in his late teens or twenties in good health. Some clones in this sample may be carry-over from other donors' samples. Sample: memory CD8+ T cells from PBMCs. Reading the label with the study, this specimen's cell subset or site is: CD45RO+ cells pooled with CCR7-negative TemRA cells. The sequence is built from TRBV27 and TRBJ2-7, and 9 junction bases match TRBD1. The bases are TGTGCCAGCAGTTTAAGGGGTCCCGGGGACAGGGAATTCTACGAGCAGTACTTC. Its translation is CASSLRGPGDREFYEQYF.